The 17 T cell receptor beta chains below were found in one sample sequenced in a study of regulatory T cells in long-lasting Graves disease. The time point was: newly diagnosed GD, antithyroid drugs for less than 3 months. The TCR library was made from RNA extracted from PBMCs. TCR beta libraries were built with iRepertoire HTBI primers and Arm-PCR of CDR3 regions. TCRdb passed the multiplex PCR reads through MiXCR, listing each CDR3 protein once. The sample carries 420,000 or so distinct CDR3 sequences, 16% recorded once. These data also formed part of another study, on T cells in Graves' hyperthyroidism and ophthalmopathy.

The material sequenced was peripheral blood mononuclear cells (PBMCs), taken at new diagnosis, from a patient treated with antithyroid drugs. Source of these receptors: a woman between 18 and 29 years old with Graves disease.

Concerning this clonotype itself: A much larger clone differs by one base, so this may be a read error. The conserved final phenylalanine or tryptophan is absent from the CDR3, which likely points to a read error. The chain has TRBV6-1 and TRBJ1-1; D is perhaps TRBD1 (6 bases). Trimming cost V 6 bases and J 6 bases, with 14 bases left between them. This CDR3 comprises 13 residues. The germline gives CDR1 MNHNS, CDR2 SASEGT. CDR3 nucleotide sequence: TGTGCCAGCAGAACCGGGACACGCCCTGAAGCTTTCCTT. It translates to CASRTGTRPEAFL.

V and J are TRBV5-1 and TRBJ2-7, with 9 bases that match TRBD1. Germline CDR1 reads SGHRS; CDR2 reads YFSETQ. This CDR3 is built from 14 residues. V lost 5 bases to trimming and J lost 5 bases; unmatched junction nucleotides: 8. The CDR3 spells CASREVQGAHEQYF. DNA for the CDR3: TGCGCCAGCAGGGAGGTACAGGGGGCCCACGAGCAGTACTTC.

This clonotype has only a few counts. The V call is TRBV27, the J call TRBJ2-1; 10 nucleotides line up with TRBD2. The germline CDR1 and CDR2 sequences are MNHEY and SMNVEV (reference sequence). CDR3 length equals 15 residues. J was trimmed by 7 bases and V by 2 bases; bases with no gene match: 5. The CDR3 loop reads CASSLGASGSNEQFF. The DNA for the CDR3 is TGTGCCAGCAGTTTAGGGGCTAGCGGGAGTAATGAGCAGTTCTTC.

The V and J genes are TRBV14 and TRBJ2-5; D not certain. The V end was cut by 4 bases, the J end by 4 bases, with 16 bases between. CDR1 and CDR2 (germline): SGHDN, FVKESK. This CDR3 spans 15 amino acids. DNA for the CDR3: TGTGCCAGCAGCCGATTAGGGATTGGAGCAGAGACCCAGTACTTC. Translation gives CASSRLGIGAETQYF. Based on the CDR3 plus reference TRBV14 and TRBJ2-5, the full variable domain is EAGVTQFPSHSVIEKGQTVTLRCDPISGHDNLYWYRRVMGKEIKFLLHFVKESKQDESGMPNNRFLAERTGGTYSTLKVQPAELEDSGVYFCASSRLGIGAETQYFGPGTRLLVL.

This clonotype was found many times. The chain carries TRBV6-2 or TRBV6-3 and TRBJ2-1; TRBD2 agrees at 11 bases. Germline lookup yields CDR1 MNHEY and CDR2 SVGEGT. The CDR3 length is 15 residues. V was clipped by 5 bases and J by 2 bases; unmatched bases: 2. The CDR3 nucleotides read TGTGCCAGCAGTGCGACTAGCGGGGCCTACAATGAGCAGTTCTTC. Its translation is CASSATSGAYNEQFF.

This clonotype was counted ten times or more. This chain connects TRBV27 to TRBJ2-3; D is unresolved. In germline, CDR1 is MNHEY, CDR2 SMNVEV (reference sequence). CDR3 size: 14 residues. V lost 3 bases to trimming and J lost 0 bases, with 7 bases between them. The CDR3 bases are TGTGCCAGCAGTTTCTGGCGGAGCACAGATACGCAGTATTTT. This gives the protein CASSFWRSTDTQYF.

This clonotype came up many times. The chain has TRBV7-2 and TRBJ2-2, with 7 bases lining up with TRBD1. Germline V gene data show CDR1 as SGHTA and CDR2 as FQGNSA. J lost 6 bases, V lost 6 bases, and 4 bases had no gene match. The CDR3 spans 13 residues. The CDR3 loop is CASSRDRAGELFF. In nucleotides, the CDR3 is TGTGCCAGCAGTCGCGACAGGGCCGGGGAGCTGTTTTTT.

The table lists this clonotype with a few counts. The CDR3 DNA reads TGTGCCAGCAGCTTGGACAGGGGGCACGAGCAGTACTTC. The encoded protein is CASSLDRGHEQYF. This chain links TRBV5-5 with TRBJ2-7; 9 bases line up with TRBD1. The CDR3 extends over 13 amino acids. V trimming: 0 bases; J trimming: 5 bases; junction bases outside the gene matches: 0. From germline, CDR1 is SGHKS and CDR2 YYEKEE (reference sequence).

This clonotype has just a few counts. A junction boundary mismatches the germline segment, possibly from a read error. This chain uses TRBV5-1 with TRBJ2-4; D not resolved. The CDR3 loop spans 14 amino acids. The germline gives CDR1 SGHRS, CDR2 YFSETQ. DNA for the CDR3: TGTGCCAGCAGCTTGGAAACCGTTGCAAACATTCAGTACTTC. Amino acid sequence: CASSLETVANIQYF.

The chain recombines TRBV10-3 with TRBJ1-6; tentatively, D is TRBD1 (5 bases). CDR3 size: 14 residues. Germline V gene sequence: CDR1 ENHRY, CDR2 SYGVKD. The V end was cut by 5 bases, the J end by 12 bases, with 17 bases between. The CDR3 nucleotides are TGTGCCATCAGTCCCGGGACCGCCTATAAACCCCTCCACTTT. Translation gives CAISPGTAYKPLHF.

The CDR3 loop is CSARLDTLNEQFF. CDR3 DNA: TGCAGTGCGAGACTCGATACATTAAATGAGCAGTTCTTC. The rearrangement links TRBV20-1 to TRBJ2-1; D remains ambiguous. V lost 6 bases, J lost 7 bases, and 16 bases lay in between. Germline loops: CDR1 DFQATT, CDR2 SNEGSKA (reference sequence). The CDR3 consists of 13 residues.

This clonotype has a count of ten or more. This chain uses TRBV7-2 with TRBJ2-1, with D tentatively TRBD2 (6 bases). The V and J ends lost 3 bases and 7 bases respectively, with 16 bases between them. Germline loops: CDR1 SGHTA, CDR2 FQGNSA. The CDR3 has 15 amino acids. This CDR3 reads CASSFLASAGNEQFF. CDR3 nucleotides: TGTGCCAGCAGCTTTTTGGCTAGCGCTGGAAATGAGCAGTTCTTC.

This clonotype was seen a few times. The rearrangement links TRBV19 to TRBJ2-1; 7 bases align to TRBD1. Germline trimming cut 6 bases from V and 4 bases from J; bases unmatched to any gene: 6. CDR1 is LNHDA and CDR2 is SQIVND in the germline V gene (reference sequence). CDR3 size: 14 residues. The CDR3 sequence is CASRQGQPYNEQFF. The CDR3 DNA reads as TGTGCCAGTAGGCAGGGACAGCCTTACAATGAGCAGTTCTTC.

This clonotype has more than one count but fewer than ten. The gene calls are TRBV10-2 and TRBJ2-6; D not resolved. The germline V gene encodes CDR1 WSHSY and CDR2 SAAADI. Trimming stripped 5 bases from V and 2 bases from J, with 7 bases between. This CDR3 has 14 residues. The CDR3 protein is CASSPRAGANVLTF. CDR3 bases: TGCGCCAGCAGTCCAAGGGCTGGGGCCAACGTCCTGACTTTC.

The rearrangement uses TRBV20-1 and TRBJ1-5; TRBD1 might be the D (6 bases). Trimming removed 6 bases at V and 1 base at J, with 16 bases between. This CDR3 spans 15 amino acids. CDR1 and CDR2 from the germline V gene are DFQATT and SNEGSKA (reference sequence). As DNA, the CDR3 is TGCAGTGCCAGGGAGACAGGAAGAAGCAATCAGCCCCAGCATTTT. Translation gives CSARETGRSNQPQHF.

This clonotype was observed a handful of times. The CDR3 DNA follows: TGCGCCAGCAGCCAAGAGAGTTTGGGTGGAGCGGCGGGGGAGCTGTTTTTT. Translated, it gives CASSQESLGGAAGELFF. This sequence joins TRBV4-1 and TRBJ2-2, with TRBD2 as a possible D gene (5 bases). The CDR3 is 17 residues long. V dropped 0 bases and J dropped 8 bases, with 19 bases sitting between them. Germline values: CDR1 MGHRA, CDR2 YSYEKL.

Regarding this clonotype: This may come from a read error, since a much larger clone is one base off. V is TRBV12-3 or TRBV12-4 and J is TRBJ2-1; 11 bases fit TRBD2. Unmatched junction bases numbered 9, after V lost 4 bases and J lost 10 bases. The CDR3 spans 15 residues. The chain's CDR3 is CASSSPSGRTWEQFF. DNA of the CDR3: TGTGCCAGCAGTTCCCCTAGCGGGAGGACGTGGGAGCAGTTCTTC.